The 26 T cell receptor beta chains presented below share a single source sample, sequenced in a study of blood T cells in healthy people across ages. Then a second PCR, running about 7 to 11 cycles, was carried out with a sample-barcoded 5' primer and a J-beta primer mix. TCRdb reanalysed the 5' RACE reads using MiXCR and keeps one entry per CDR3 protein. The top ten hold under 30% of the sample, which has roughly 1.9 million distinct CDR3 sequences, roughly two fifths seen once. The sequencing sample was made of blood. All receptors derive from a human donor in good health.

The rearrangement joins TRBV20-1 to TRBJ2-5; D uncertain. The last part of the DNA fits TRBJ2-1 better; the J call may be wrong. The germline gives CDR1 DFQATT, CDR2 SNEGSKA (reference sequence). The CDR3 is made up of 14 amino acids. CDR3 DNA sequence: TGCAGTGCTAGTCTCGCGCCCCCTCAAGAGACCCAGTTCTTC. Translated: CSASLAPPQETQFF.

This clonotype came up a few times. The rearrangement joins TRBV7-9 to TRBJ1-1, with 7 positions matching TRBD1. The CDR3 extends over 14 amino acids. V lost 5 bases, J lost 4 bases, and 7 bases stayed unmatched. Germline V gene lookup returns CDR1 SEHNR and CDR2 FQNEAQ (reference sequence). Here the CDR3 reads CASSQQGISTEAFF. CDR3 coding DNA: TGTGCCAGCAGCCAACAGGGGATAAGCACTGAAGCTTTCTTT.

For this clonotype: One end of the junction is discordant with germline, which a read error may explain. In DNA form, the CDR3 reads TGCGCCAGCAGAGACCCAGGACGGGGGGGAGCTTTCTTT. Protein product: CASRDPGRGGAFF. J is TRBJ1-1 and V is TRBV6-2 or TRBV6-3, with TRBD1 as a possible D gene (5 bases). Germline V gene lookup returns CDR1 MNHEY and CDR2 SVGEGT. CDR3 length: 13 amino acids.

The V call is TRBV25-1, the J call TRBJ1-6; D remains unclear. CDR3 length: 14 residues. The V end was cut by 1 base, the J end by 7 bases, with 8 bases between. Germline CDR1 is MGHDK and CDR2 is SYGVNS. The CDR3 DNA sequence: TGTGCCAGCAGTGAATCTACGAGGAATTCACCCCTCCACTTT. It is translated as CASSESTRNSPLHF.

The rearrangement uses TRBV20-1 and TRBJ1-5, with D tentatively TRBD1 (5 bases). The CDR3 is 13 residues long. In germline, CDR1 is DFQATT, CDR2 SNEGSKA (reference sequence). The CDR3 bases are TGCAGCGTGGGACGGGGAGCTAATCAGCCCCAGCATTTT. Its protein is CSVGRGANQPQHF.

V is TRBV6-4 and J is TRBJ1-1; maybe TRBD1 (6 bases). Germline V gene sequence: CDR1 MRHNA, CDR2 SNTAGT. This CDR3 has 15 residues. The V end was cut by 6 bases, the J end by 4 bases, with 18 bases between. CDR3 nucleotide sequence: TGTGCCAGCAGATCTCAAGGGGGGGCTCCCACTGAAGCTTTCTTT. The encoded protein is CASRSQGGAPTEAFF.

This rearrangement joins TRBV7-2 to TRBJ2-1, with 8 positions matching TRBD1. With 2 bases clipped from V and 7 bases from J, the junction kept 7 bases outside the gene matches. CDR3 length: 15 amino acids. Germline values: CDR1 SGHTA, CDR2 FQGNSA. Here the CDR3 DNA reads TGTGCCAGCAGCTTAAGCCAGGGGGCCAAAAATGAGCAGTTCTTC. It translates to CASSLSQGAKNEQFF.

V gene TRBV10-3 combines with J gene TRBJ2-4, with D perhaps TRBD1 or TRBD2 (5 bases each). The end of the DNA is better explained by TRBJ2-7, so the J call may be wrong. The CDR3 totals 14 residues. Germline V gene sequence: CDR1 ENHRY, CDR2 SYGVKD. The CDR3 sequence is CAISVGVRGNEQYF. In nucleotides, the CDR3 is TGTGCCATCAGTGTGGGGGTTCGTGGGAACGAGCAGTACTTC.

This clonotype was seen a handful of times. The chain recombines TRBV20-1 with TRBJ2-5; TRBD2 matches 14 bases. Germline CDR1 reads DFQATT; CDR2 reads SNEGSKA (reference sequence). V lost 5 bases to trimming and J lost 1 base; unmatched junction nucleotides: 6. This CDR3 spans 16 amino acids. The CDR3 DNA follows: TGCAGTGCTGGTAGGACTAGCGGGGGGCCCCAAGAGACCCAGTACTTC. Translated: CSAGRTSGGPQETQYF.

The chain joins TRBV4-2 to TRBJ2-7, with TRBD2 matching 11 bases. CDR3 size: 15 residues. Trimming removed 3 bases from V and 3 bases from J; junction bases left unmatched: 4. CDR1 and CDR2 (germline): LGHNA, YNFKEQ. In DNA, the CDR3 is TGTGCCAGCAGCCATTCCGGGACTAGCGGCTACGAGCAGTACTTC. Protein: CASSHSGTSGYEQYF.

This clonotype was observed a handful of times. The gene calls are TRBV20-1 and TRBJ2-3; the D gene is possibly TRBD2 (5 bases). The germline gives CDR1 DFQATT, CDR2 SNEGSKA (reference sequence). Trimming cost V 3 bases and J 4 bases, with 14 bases left between them. The CDR3 runs 14 residues. In nucleotides, the CDR3 is TGCAGTGCTAGGGGTGGGCTAGCTTCAGATACGCAGTATTTT. This encodes CSARGGLASDTQYF.

The rearrangement uses TRBV28 and TRBJ2-5; possible D gene TRBD1, 5 bases. V was clipped by 5 bases and J by 11 bases, with 18 bases between them. CDR3 length: 13 amino acids. From germline, CDR1 is MDHEN and CDR2 SYDVKM. The DNA of the CDR3 is TGTGCCAGCAGTCCCCAGGGATATGAAGAGCAGTACTTC. Its protein product is CASSPQGYEEQYF. Using reference TRBV28 and TRBJ2-5 for the parts outside the CDR3, the full variable domain is DVKVTQSSRYLVKRTGEKVFLECVQDMDHENMFWYRQDPGLGLRLIYFSYDVKMKEKGDIPEGYSVSREKKERFSLILESASTNQTSMYLCASSPQGYEEQYFGPGTRLLVL.

This chain links TRBV5-1 with TRBJ2-1; the D gene is possibly TRBD1 (5 bases). The CDR3 runs to 19 residues. Trimming pared 7 bases from V and 1 base from J, leaving 27 bases between. CDR1 is SGHRS and CDR2 is YFSETQ in the germline V gene. The CDR3, as DNA: TGCGCCAGCCACCGACCAGGGTCCTTAGTCTTAGGGTCCTACAATGAGCAGTTCTTC. It codes for CASHRPGSLVLGSYNEQFF.

The chain employs TRBV25-1 and TRBJ2-1; D is possibly TRBD1 or TRBD2 (6 bases each). Gene TRBJ2-7 matches the end of the DNA better, so the J call may be wrong. This CDR3 region has 15 residues. Germline lookup yields CDR1 MGHDK and CDR2 SYGVNS. The CDR3 sequence is CASSEWGARSNEQYF. DNA of the CDR3: TGTGCCAGCAGTGAATGGGGGGCGCGGAGCAATGAGCAGTACTTC.

This rearrangement joins TRBV3-1 to TRBJ2-3; 8 bases map to TRBD2. The J segment lost 2 bases and the V segment lost 3 bases, leaving 10 bases of the junction unmatched. The CDR3 is made up of 17 amino acids. Germline CDR1 LGHDT, CDR2 YNNKEL (reference sequence). CDR3 DNA sequence: TGTGCCAGCAGCCAGATTGCGGGGGGTTATGTCACAGATACGCAGTATTTT. Translation gives CASSQIAGGYVTDTQYF.

The table lists this clonotype with a few counts. The chain has TRBV6-6 and TRBJ2-4, with 10 bases fitting TRBD2. The CDR3 has 17 amino acids. V lost 5 bases to trimming and J lost 0 bases; unmatched junction nucleotides: 7. Germline V gives CDR1 MNHNY, CDR2 SVGAGI (reference sequence). The CDR3, as DNA: TGTGCCAGCAGTACGCTAGCGGGGGACCTAGCCAAAAACATTCAGTACTTC. Residues: CASSTLAGDLAKNIQYF.

This chain connects TRBV5-1 to TRBJ2-2; 7 nucleotides line up with TRBD1. V lost 7 bases and J lost 1; bases outside the gene matches: 7. CDR3 length equals 15 residues. Looked up from germline, CDR1 is SGHRS and CDR2 is YFSETQ. CDR3 coding DNA: TGCGCCAGCTTACCGGGACAGATGAACACCGGGGAGCTGTTTTTT. Translation: CASLPGQMNTGELFF.

J is TRBJ2-7 and V is TRBV6-6, with a possible D match to TRBD1 (5 bases). Trimming pared 7 bases from V and 2 bases from J, leaving 15 bases between. CDR3 length equals 14 residues. Germline values: CDR1 MNHNY, CDR2 SVGAGI (reference sequence). CDR3 amino acids: CASTQSGLTYEQYF. CDR3 DNA sequence: TGTGCCAGCACGCAGTCAGGGCTTACCTACGAGCAGTACTTC.

DNA of the CDR3: TGCGCCAGCAGCCAACAACAACTAGCGGGGGGGCCCGGGGAGCTGTTTTTT. Protein: CASSQQQLAGGPGELFF. This rearrangement joins TRBV4-1 to TRBJ2-2; 13 bases are a match to TRBD2. V lost 2 bases to trimming and J lost 6 bases; unmatched junction nucleotides: 6. The CDR3 has 17 residues. CDR1 MGHRA and CDR2 YSYEKL come from the germline V gene.

The chain couples TRBV5-1 to TRBJ1-1; D perhaps matches TRBD1 (6 bases). Trimming removed 6 bases from V and 6 bases from J, with 12 bases in between. Germline CDR1 SGHRS, CDR2 YFSETQ. CDR3 length: 12 amino acids. This CDR3 reads CASTDRQSEAFF. CDR3 nucleotide sequence: TGCGCCAGCACGGACAGACAATCTGAAGCTTTCTTT.

This sequence joins TRBV7-2 and TRBJ2-7; 8 bases line up with TRBD2. This CDR3 region has 15 residues. The germline V gene has CDR1 SGHTA and CDR2 FQGNSA. Trimming took 0 bases from V and 2 from J; bases not matched to a gene: 3. DNA of the CDR3: TGTGCCAGCAGCTTAGCCGGTAGCGGGGCCTACGAGCAGTACTTC. The encoded protein is CASSLAGSGAYEQYF. The whole variable domain, filled in from reference TRBV7-2 and TRBJ2-7, reads GAGVSQSPSNKVTEKGKDVELRCDPISGHTALYWYRQSLGQGLEFLIYFQGNSAPDKSGLPSDRFSAERTGGSVSTLTIQRTQQEDSAVYLCASSLAGSGAYEQYFGPGTRLTVT.

The chain uses TRBV7-2 and TRBJ2-6; D not certain. The CDR3 length is 17 residues. V was pared by 0 bases and J by 4 bases, with 13 bases between. The germline CDR1 and CDR2 sequences are SGHTA and FQGNSA. CDR3 in amino acids: CASSLAQWVGGANVLTF. The DNA of the CDR3 is TGTGCCAGCAGCTTAGCGCAATGGGTCGGCGGGGCCAACGTCCTGACTTTC.

This clonotype was observed many times. As DNA, the CDR3 is TGCAGTGCTAGATGGGGGGGCCGCGACAATGAGCAGTTCTTC. It translates to CSARWGGRDNEQFF. This chain connects TRBV20-1 to TRBJ2-1; D perhaps matches TRBD2 (7 bases). Trimming removed 2 bases from V and 5 bases from J, with 13 bases in between. Germline CDR1 reads DFQATT; CDR2 reads SNEGSKA (reference sequence). This CDR3 region has 14 residues.

This clonotype was found a few times. The J gene is TRBJ1-3, the V gene TRBV3-1, with no clear D. Trimming cost V 3 bases and J 0 bases, with 12 bases left between them. CDR1 and CDR2 (germline): LGHDT, YNNKEL (reference sequence). The CDR3 has 16 residues. The DNA of the CDR3 is TGTGCCAGCAGCCACCTGGCAGTTAACTCTGGAAACACCATATATTTT. This codes for CASSHLAVNSGNTIYF.

Only one count was recorded for this clonotype. The rearrangement links TRBV7-2 to TRBJ1-2; a weak D match, TRBD1 (5 bases). The CDR3 is made up of 15 amino acids. CDR1 SGHTA and CDR2 FQGNSA come from the germline V gene. The V end was cut by 1 base, the J end by 4 bases, with 13 bases between. The CDR3, as DNA: TGTGCCAGCAGCTTAGATCGCCGACAGTGCTATGGCTACACCTTC. This sequence encodes CASSLDRRQCYGYTF.

V is TRBV6-1 and J is TRBJ2-3, with 7 positions matching TRBD1. With V trimmed by 7 bases and J by 4 bases, 5 bases remained unmatched. The CDR3 has 13 residues. Per germline, CDR1 MNHNS and CDR2 SASEGT. The CDR3 DNA reads as TGTGCCAGCAAGGGGGCGAGTGCAGATACGCAGTATTTT. This gives the protein CASKGASADTQYF.